This T cell receptor beta chain comes out of a study of CD8+CD57+ T cells in acquired aplastic anemia (dated by TCRdb to the late 2010s). Concerning the study at large: On average, sorted CD4+ and CD8+ cells yielded about 3 ug of extracted DNA, with a range of roughly 0.18 to 30 ug. CD8+CD57+ expansion was defined as a frequency above the mean frequency observed in healthy subjects. Beyond this particular receptor, the publication reports: Patients and healthy controls showed no significant difference in CD8+ Simpson's diversity (P=0.060). Approximately 31 CD8+ CDR3 sequences were found in both patients and controls but appeared to be highly expressed in patients and within the immunodominant clones of the patients.

The CDR3 length equals 14 residues, ends included. Only CDR3 DNA is held: 42 bases, read in frame from base 1. The germline V gene specifies MNHNS as CDR1 and SASEGT as CDR2. Trimming at the junction amounts to 1 base on V and 6 bases on J, and the germline ends lie 13 bases apart. TCR beta VDJ combination and CDR3 sequence profiling used genomic DNA as the template. An Illumina HiSeq 2000 was the platform used for TCR repertoire sequencing. For the original study's pipeline: Repertoires were assessed using TRBV/TRBJ rearrangement plots, CDR3 size and DJ length profiles, and Simpson's diversity index. The most abundant DNA sequence in the deep sequencing data was defined as the immunodominant clone. CDR3 amino acid sequences were screened for sharing across subjects and compared with published repertoires and the VDJdb database. The public reads were run again by TCRdb, first through fastp at Q25 and then through MiXCR, and only productive beta chains were kept. Rows matching on CDR3 protein sequence are summarized as one entry with the most common DNA and genes. TCRdb assigned the V and J calls; the authors' analysis was not used. The sample has 450,000 to 550,000 distinct CDR3 sequences on record, more than 25% of them singletons. Of the sample, less than 1% falls within the top ten clones.

Points on this clonotype: Its antigen is currently not known. This likely comes from a read error, as the CDR3 has no conserved phenylalanine or tryptophan at its end.

The patients picked for sequencing were ones in whom flow cytometry had shown an expansion of CD8+CD57+ cells. All patients had severe acquired aplastic anemia diagnosed by International Study of Aplastic Anemia and Agranulocytosis and Camitta criteria. No therapy had been received by the patients at the time of blood sampling. The study deep-sequenced TCR repertoires of sorted CD4+ and CD8+ blood T cells from severe aplastic anemia patients and healthy subjects. Patients were enrolled in the USA under clinicaltrials.gov protocols 00001620, 01623167, 00001397, 00071045, 00081523 and 00961064. Ficoll-Paque density gradient centrifugation was used to isolate peripheral blood mononuclear cells. CD4+ and CD8+ T cells were sorted by FACS or magnetic beads before DNA extraction.

Sample: sorted CD4+, CD8+, or CD8+CD57+ T cells (not recorded which) from PBMCs. The chain is assembled from TRBV6-1 and TRBJ2-7; no D gene is confidently identified. The TCR originated in a human donor with aplastic anemia. The CDR3 region has the sequence CASSEGSSLREQYL. The sequence in DNA is TGTGCCAGCAGTGAAGGAAGCAGCCTCCGCGAGCAGTACCTC.